The 13 T cell receptor beta chains below come from one sample, sequenced in a study of follicular helper T cells after annual influenza vaccination (dated by TCRdb to about 2017). Library prep was done by the immunoSEQ multiplex PCR assay. TCRdb stores this immuneACCESS table with in-frame sequences only. Part of the clones is absent; in the studies checked, under half of the shortfall reflects unresolved V genes, and no reason is known for the rest. The sample includes around 2,100 clones, with 70% to 90% observed a single time. The ten largest clonotypes hold about 2.7% of the sample. The sample's time point label, in plain terms: 2015-2016 season, pre-vaccination. This material consisted of CXCR5- memory CD4+ T cells sorted from blood, taken on the day of influenza vaccination. Per the publication, the cell subset or site label means: CXCR5- memory CD4 T cells. The origin of the receptors is an adult who received the influenza vaccine.

The chain is built from TRBV15 and TRBJ2-3, with TRBD1 matching over 10 bases. Germline CDR1 reads LNHNV; CDR2 reads YYDKDF (reference sequence). J was trimmed by 1 base and V by 5 bases; bases with no gene match: 6. The CDR3 is 16 residues long. DNA of the CDR3: TGTGCCACCAGCCCAACCGGGACAGGGGGCACAGATACGCAGTATTTT. This codes for CATSPTGTGGTDTQYF. The full variable domain, in which reference TRBV15 and TRBJ2-3 provide the parts outside the CDR3, is DAMVIQNPRYQVTQFGKPVTLSCSQTLNHNVMYWYQQKSSQAPKLLFHYYDKDFNNEADTPDNFQSRRPNTSFCFLDIRSPGLGDTAMYLCATSPTGTGGTDTQYFGPGTRLTVL.

The chain links TRBV7-2 to TRBJ2-1; 12 bases line up with TRBD2. The CDR3 totals 16 residues. Germline assignment: CDR1 SGHTA and CDR2 FQGNSA. J lost 0 bases, V lost 5 bases, and 2 bases had no gene match. The CDR3 sequence is CASSGLAGSSYNEQFF. DNA for the CDR3: TGTGCCAGCAGCGGACTAGCGGGAAGCTCCTACAATGAGCAGTTCTTC.

The chain carries TRBV2 and TRBJ1-2; D perhaps matches TRBD1 (5 bases). Between the trimmed V and J ends, which lost 9 bases and 6 bases, there was a span of 17 bases. Germline-derived CDR1 and CDR2 are SNHLY and FYNNEI. The CDR3 consists of 13 residues. This CDR3 reads CARGGVGTDGYTF. CDR3 DNA: TGTGCCAGGGGAGGGGTCGGGACGGATGGCTACACCTTC.

The V gene is TRBV29-1, the J gene TRBJ2-3; D is tentatively TRBD1 or TRBD2 (7 bases each). The CDR3 extends over 13 amino acids. The germline gives CDR1 SQVTM, CDR2 ANQGSEA. V dropped 4 bases and J dropped 4 bases, with 12 bases sitting between them. CDR3 loop: CSVVQGRADTQYF. The CDR3, as DNA: TGCAGCGTTGTACAGGGGAGGGCAGATACGCAGTATTTT.

This chain connects TRBV5-6 to TRBJ2-3; perhaps D is TRBD1 or TRBD2 (5 bases each). This CDR3 has 16 residues. The V gene lost 0 bases and the J gene lost 2 bases, with 13 bases spanning the gap. Germline V CDR1 and CDR2: SGHDT, YYEEEE. CDR3: CASSLGGAGFTDTQYF. DNA of the CDR3: TGTGCCAGCAGCTTGGGAGGGGCAGGGTTCACAGATACGCAGTATTTT.

The genes are TRBV6-5 and TRBJ1-2; possibly TRBD1 for D (6 bases). V was clipped by 2 bases and J by 4 bases, with 14 bases between them. Germline lookup yields CDR1 MNHEY and CDR2 SVGAGI. This CDR3 comprises 15 residues. CDR3: CASSYGDMKGYGYTF. The CDR3 DNA is TGTGCCAGCAGTTACGGGGACATGAAGGGCTATGGCTACACCTTC.

The V gene is TRBV29-1, the J gene TRBJ2-5, with 8 nucleotides matching TRBD1. The CDR3 contains 13 residues. Germline-derived CDR1 and CDR2 are SQVTM and ANQGSEA. The V segment lost 2 bases and the J segment 5 bases; nucleotides outside the gene matches: 4. CDR3 nucleotide sequence: TGCAGCGTTGAACAGGGGGCCGTGGAGACCCAGTACTTC. It is translated as CSVEQGAVETQYF.

CDR3 loop: CASRTGDRAYEQYF. Here the CDR3 DNA reads TGTGCCAGCAGGACAGGGGATAGGGCCTACGAGCAGTACTTC. The V and J genes are TRBV6-1 and TRBJ2-7, with 8 bases fitting TRBD1. Germline V gene sequence: CDR1 MNHNS, CDR2 SASEGT. There are 14 residues in the CDR3. The ends lost 6 bases at V and 2 bases at J; junction bases unmatched: 6.

This chain links TRBV2 with TRBJ1-4; tentatively, D is TRBD1 (6 bases). V dropped 7 bases and J dropped 6 bases, with 18 bases sitting between them. This CDR3 has 15 residues. Germline CDR1 SNHLY, CDR2 FYNNEI. In DNA form, the CDR3 reads TGTGCCAGCACTCCGCTCGGGGGGCAGTATGAAAAACTGTTTTTT. This translates into CASTPLGGQYEKLFF.

V and J are TRBV7-8 and TRBJ2-1; 10 nucleotides line up with TRBD2. The CDR3 totals 18 residues. Trimming at V came to 4 bases and at J to 6 bases, leaving 15 bases not matched to a gene. Looked up from germline, CDR1 is SGHVS and CDR2 is FQNEAQ. The CDR3 DNA reads as TGTGCCAGCAGCTCCCTACCGACTAGCGGGTCGTGGGTCAATGAGCAGTTCTTC. Encoded protein: CASSSLPTSGSWVNEQFF.

The rearrangement uses TRBV7-2 and TRBJ2-3, with TRBD2 matching 12 bases. The CDR3 spans 16 residues. CDR1 and CDR2 (germline): SGHTA, FQGNSA. V lost 0 bases to trimming and J lost 9 bases; unmatched junction nucleotides: 7. CDR3 region: CASSLALAGGPRTQYF. CDR3 bases: TGTGCCAGCAGCTTAGCGCTAGCGGGGGGGCCAAGAACGCAGTATTTT.

The chain uses TRBV6-1 and TRBJ2-3; D remains ambiguous. This CDR3 has 11 residues. V shed 3 bases and J shed 6 bases, with 4 bases lying between them. CDR1 is MNHNS and CDR2 is SASEGT in the germline V gene. CDR3 nucleotides: TGTGCCAGCAGTGAGGTTGATACGCAGTATTTT. Encoded protein: CASSEVDTQYF.

CDR3 region: CASSIGRDREGDTQYF. CDR3 DNA: TGTGCCAGTAGTATAGGCCGGGACAGGGAAGGAGATACGCAGTATTTT. The J gene is TRBJ2-3, the V gene TRBV19, with 9 positions matching TRBD1. This CDR3 is built from 16 residues. The germline V gene encodes CDR1 LNHDA and CDR2 SQIVND (reference sequence). Trimming cost V 1 base and J 5 bases; bases outside gene matches: 7.